Listed below are T cell receptor beta chains from one sample, sequenced in a study of CD8 T cells in ankylosing spondylitis. TCRdb ran MiXCR on the 5' RACE reads and lists one entry per CDR3 protein. Altogether hundreds of thousands of distinct CDR3 sequences are present, roughly 10% being singletons, with the ten largest covering approximately 0.46%. Sequencing input: blood, either unsorted or a sorted T cell fraction (not recorded which). The receptors originated from a male donor with ankylosing spondylitis. CDR3s include the opening cysteine and the closing phenylalanine or tryptophan. The D gene is left open where the match is weak. The size of a clone is reported for some rows only, either as once, few or many, or as a class for expanded clones.

J: TRBJ2-3
size: many
D: TRBD2
V: TRBV20-1
DNA: TGCAGTGCTAGAAGCGGGGAATTGAGAGATACGCAGTATTTT
CDR3: CSARSGELRDTQYF

J: TRBJ1-3
size: many
D: NA
V: TRBV4-2
DNA: TGTGCCAGCAGCGTTTATTTGGAGTCTGGAAACACCATATATTTT
CDR3: CASSVYLESGNTIYF

J: TRBJ2-7
size: few
D: TRBD2
V: TRBV4-2
DNA: TGTGCCAGCAGCCGGGGGGTCGGGACTAGCACGTGGGAGCAGTACTTC
CDR3: CASSRGVGTSTWEQYF

J: TRBJ2-5
size: few
D: NA
V: TRBV10-2
DNA: TGCGCCAGCAGCGGCTCCTGGGGGGAGACCCAGTACTTC
CDR3: CASSGSWGETQYF

J: TRBJ2-1
size: many
D: NA
V: TRBV7-8
DNA: TGTGCCAGCAGCCTGCCGGACGGGTACAATGAGCAGTTCTTC
CDR3: CASSLPDGYNEQFF

J: TRBJ1-3
size: NA
D: NA
V: TRBV20-1
DNA: TGCAGTGCCCACCGACACAGTGGAAACACCATATATTTT
CDR3: CSAHRHSGNTIYF

J: TRBJ2-7
size: many
D: NA
V: TRBV10-3
DNA: TGTGCCATCAGTGAGCGTCCAGGGGCGGTCGAGCAGTACTTC
CDR3: CAISERPGAVEQYF

J: TRBJ2-2
size: few
D: TRBD2
V: TRBV20-1
DNA: TGTGTCACGAGCGGGGGCAATTTT
CDR3: CVTSGGNF

J: TRBJ2-4
size: many
D: NA
V: TRBV6-6
DNA: TGTGCCAGCAGTGCTGCCCCCCTGATTCCTTTGGGCAAAAACATTCAGTACTTC
CDR3: CASSAAPLIPLGKNIQYF

J: TRBJ2-7
size: NA
D: TRBD2
V: TRBV5-5
DNA: TGTGCCAGCAGCTTGTCTCCTAGCGGATACTACGAGCAGTACTTC
CDR3: CASSLSPSGYYEQYF

J: TRBJ2-2
size: many
D: TRBD2
V: TRBV7-2
DNA: TGTGCCAGCAGCCGGGACTATAACACCGGGGAGCTGTTTTTT
CDR3: CASSRDYNTGELFF

J: TRBJ1-1
size: many
D: NA
V: TRBV5-1
DNA: TGCGCCAGCAGCTCAACCAGCACTGAAGCTTTCTTT
CDR3: CASSSTSTEAFF

J: TRBJ2-7
size: few
D: NA
V: TRBV18
DNA: TGTGCCAGCTCACCACTTCTCAGGAGCTCCTACGAGCAGTACTTC
CDR3: CASSPLLRSSYEQYF

J: TRBJ2-3
size: many
D: TRBD2
V: TRBV29-1
DNA: TGCAGCGTTGTGGGGGATCCTAGCGGGAGTGCAGATACGCAGTATTTT
CDR3: CSVVGDPSGSADTQYF

J: TRBJ2-7
size: NA
D: NA
V: TRBV4-3
DNA: TGCGCCAGCAGCCAAGATCCGGCGGGCCTCTCCTACGAGCAGTACTTC
CDR3: CASSQDPAGLSYEQYF

J: TRBJ1-1
size: NA
D: NA
V: TRBV21-1
DNA: TGTGCCAGCAGCAAGGCCAGGGGATTTGGCGCTGTCTTT
CDR3: CASSKARGFGAVF

J: TRBJ2-7
size: NA
D: TRBD2
V: TRBV20-1
DNA: TGCAGTGGCTGGACTAGCGGCTCCTACGAGCAGTACTTC
CDR3: CSGWTSGSYEQYF

J: TRBJ2-5
size: NA
D: NA
V: TRBV27
DNA: TGTGCCAGCAGTTTCCAGGACAGAGAGACCCAGTACTTC
CDR3: CASSFQDRETQYF

J: TRBJ1-2
size: NA
D: NA
V: TRBV7-9
DNA: TGTGCCAGCAGCCTAGACAGTTCCACTCTTGGCTACACCTTC
CDR3: CASSLDSSTLGYTF

J: TRBJ2-7
size: NA
D: TRBD2
V: TRBV7-3
DNA: TGTGCCAGCAGCTTAAAGGGACCTAGCGGGACCTACGAGCAGTACTTC
CDR3: CASSLKGPSGTYEQYF

J: TRBJ1-1
size: NA
D: TRBD1
V: TRBV5-1
DNA: TGCGCCAGCAGCCCGGGACAGATTGATAACACTGAAGCTTTCTTT
CDR3: CASSPGQIDNTEAFF

J: TRBJ2-7
size: many
D: NA
V: TRBV29-1
DNA: TGCAGCGTCGTTCCGGGACCAGCCTACGAGCAGTACTTC
CDR3: CSVVPGPAYEQYF

J: TRBJ2-7
size: few
D: TRBD2
V: TRBV5-1
DNA: TGCGCCAGCAGCTTGGGAGGACTAGCGGGAGACATCTACGAGCAGTACTTC
CDR3: CASSLGGLAGDIYEQYF

J: TRBJ2-2
size: few
D: TRBD1
V: TRBV6-2/TRBV6-3
DNA: TGTGCCAGCAGTACCACCCCAGGGGGCTGGTCCGGGGAGCTGTTTTTT
CDR3: CASSTTPGGWSGELFF

J: TRBJ2-3
size: NA
D: TRBD2
V: TRBV20-1
DNA: TGCAGTGTTAGTATAGTAGCGGGGCTCACAGATACGCAGTATTTT
CDR3: CSVSIVAGLTDTQYF

J: TRBJ2-1
size: NA
D: NA
V: TRBV28
DNA: TGTGCCAGCAGCTTACCAGGGGGGGCTCCCTACAATGAGCAGTTCTTC
CDR3: CASSLPGGAPYNEQFF

J: TRBJ1-1
size: few
D: NA
V: TRBV7-9
DNA: TGTGCCAGCAACAAAGACAGATACACTGAAGCTTTCTTT
CDR3: CASNKDRYTEAFF

J: TRBJ2-7
size: NA
D: TRBD2
V: TRBV20-1
DNA: TGCAGTCTAACTAGCGGGAGAGGCTACGAGCAGTACTTC
CDR3: CSLTSGRGYEQYF

J: TRBJ2-2
size: few
D: TRBD1
V: TRBV7-6
DNA: TGTGCCAGCAGCTTTGTCCTCGGGACAGGGGGGGAAACCGGGGAGCTGTTTTTT
CDR3: CASSFVLGTGGETGELFF

J: TRBJ1-5
size: NA
D: TRBD1
V: TRBV18
DNA: TGTGCCAGCTCATCAGGACAGGGGGGATCTCAGCCCCAGCATTTT
CDR3: CASSSGQGGSQPQHF

J: TRBJ2-3
size: NA
D: NA
V: TRBV5-1
DNA: TGCGCCAGCAGCTTCACGGGTCGGATACATACGCAGTATTTT
CDR3: CASSFTGRIHTQYF

J: TRBJ2-1
size: few
D: TRBD2
V: TRBV24-1
DNA: TGTGCCACCAGTGATCCCGGGACTAGCGGGAGGGCCGGGCAGTTCTTC
CDR3: CATSDPGTSGRAGQFF

J: TRBJ1-5
size: many
D: NA
V: TRBV20-1
DNA: TGCAGTGCTGCCCGTATCTGGGACCGAAATCAGCCCCAGCATTTT
CDR3: CSAARIWDRNQPQHF

J: TRBJ2-2
size: many
D: NA
V: TRBV5-1
DNA: TGCGCCAGCAGCTTGGACCCGAACACCGGGGAGCTGTTTTTT
CDR3: CASSLDPNTGELFF

J: TRBJ2-1
size: NA
D: NA
V: TRBV27
DNA: TGTGCCAGCAGTTTAGGGTCCCTAGGACAGTCGATCTTC
CDR3: CASSLGSLGQSIF

J: TRBJ2-3
size: NA
D: TRBD2
V: TRBV3-1
DNA: TGTGCCAGCAGCCCCCGGACTAGCGGGGCCCGCACAGATACGCAGTATTTT
CDR3: CASSPRTSGARTDTQYF

J: TRBJ2-7
size: NA
D: NA
V: TRBV5-1
DNA: TGCGCCAGCAGCTTACCGACAGGAAACTACGAGCAGTACTTC
CDR3: CASSLPTGNYEQYF

J: TRBJ2-7
size: NA
D: NA
V: TRBV6-1
DNA: TGTGCCAGCAGCTCCACTTGGACACGCCACGAGCAGTACTTC
CDR3: CASSSTWTRHEQYF

J: TRBJ1-2
size: few
D: NA
V: TRBV4-2
DNA: TGTGCCAGCAGCACAAGACTCTATGGCTACACCTTC
CDR3: CASSTRLYGYTF

J: TRBJ2-2
size: NA
D: TRBD2
V: TRBV6-2/TRBV6-3
DNA: TGTGCCAGCAGTTATAGAGCGGGATCTAACACCGGGGAGCTGTTTTTT
CDR3: CASSYRAGSNTGELFF

J: TRBJ1-2
size: NA
D: NA
V: TRBV20-1
DNA: TGCAGTGGCGGAACGGGCCCGCCCAATTCTTATGGCTACACCTTC
CDR3: CSGGTGPPNSYGYTF

J: TRBJ2-6
size: few
D: TRBD2
V: TRBV6-2/TRBV6-3
DNA: TGTGCCAGCCACGGCGGGGGTGCTGGGGCCAACGTCCTGACTTTC
CDR3: CASHGGGAGANVLTF

J: TRBJ2-3
size: few
D: NA
V: TRBV29-1
DNA: TGCATCACCCAGCGGGTCCTTTTAGATACGCAGTATTTT
CDR3: CITQRVLLDTQYF

J: TRBJ1-1
size: many
D: TRBD1
V: TRBV3-1
DNA: TGTGCCAGCAGCATGACAGGGGAAGCTTTCTTT
CDR3: CASSMTGEAFF

J: TRBJ1-5
size: many
D: NA
V: TRBV7-2
DNA: TGTGCCAGCAGCTTATTGATCGATCAGCCCCAGCATTTT
CDR3: CASSLLIDQPQHF

J: TRBJ2-5
size: many
D: TRBD1
V: TRBV10-3
DNA: TGTGCCATCAGCAGGGACAGGGAGTTGGAGACCCAGTACTTC
CDR3: CAISRDRELETQYF

J: TRBJ2-4
size: NA
D: TRBD2
V: TRBV9
DNA: TGTGCCAGCAGCGTAGTGGCTAGCGGGGGCCATCAGTACTTC
CDR3: CASSVVASGGHQYF

J: TRBJ1-1
size: few
D: NA
V: TRBV12-3/TRBV12-4
DNA: TGTGCCAGCAGTTTCGGTACCATTGGTGAAGCTTTCTTT
CDR3: CASSFGTIGEAFF

J: TRBJ2-4
size: NA
D: TRBD2
V: TRBV4-2
DNA: TGTGCCAGCAGCCAACTTTCGGGGGGAGACATTCAGTACTTC
CDR3: CASSQLSGGDIQYF

J: TRBJ2-2
size: few
D: NA
V: TRBV4-2
DNA: TGTGCCAGCAGCCCCCGCCCACAGGGGGGGGGGACGAACACCGGGGAGCTGTTTTTT
CDR3: CASSPRPQGGGTNTGELFF

J: TRBJ2-5
size: NA
D: NA
V: TRBV7-2
DNA: TGTGCCAGCAGCTTACTTGGGTTGGGACGAGAGACCCAGTACTTC
CDR3: CASSLLGLGRETQYF

J: TRBJ1-1
size: few
D: NA
V: TRBV6-6
DNA: TGTGCCAGCAGTTGGCGAAGGTTCGCTGAAGCTTTCTTT
CDR3: CASSWRRFAEAFF

J: TRBJ2-3
size: many
D: NA
V: TRBV29-1
DNA: TGCAGCACCGGCAGCATGATAAACACAGATACGCAGTATTTT
CDR3: CSTGSMINTDTQYF

J: TRBJ1-2
size: few
D: NA
V: TRBV28
DNA: TGTGCCAGCAGTTACCTCTACTATGGCTACACCTTC
CDR3: CASSYLYYGYTF

J: TRBJ2-3
size: few
D: NA
V: TRBV7-6
DNA: TGTGCCAGCAGCTTAGCCCGGGGAATTGTCACAGATACGCAGTATTTT
CDR3: CASSLARGIVTDTQYF

J: TRBJ1-2
size: few
D: NA
V: TRBV27
DNA: TGTGCCAGCAGTCACGGACTGCTGCGGGGATATGGCTACACCTTC
CDR3: CASSHGLLRGYGYTF

J: TRBJ2-1
size: few
D: TRBD2
V: TRBV20-1
DNA: TGCAGTGCTGGACGTAGCGGGAGGAACAATGAGCAGTTCTTC
CDR3: CSAGRSGRNNEQFF

J: TRBJ2-1
size: few
D: NA
V: TRBV15
DNA: TGTGCCACCAGCAGAGATCTGGGCAACCGTCGGAATGAGCAGTTCTTC
CDR3: CATSRDLGNRRNEQFF

J: TRBJ1-6
size: few
D: TRBD1
V: TRBV6-4
DNA: TGTGCCAGCAGTGTTTACGGGACAGCGAATTCACCCCTCCACTTT
CDR3: CASSVYGTANSPLHF

J: TRBJ1-3
size: few
D: NA
V: TRBV20-1
DNA: TGCAGCGCGACCATGGGGGGCCTAGGAAACACCATATATTTT
CDR3: CSATMGGLGNTIYF